The clone carrying this T cell receptor beta chain was seen many times. The data are from a study of blood T cells in healthy people across ages. Primed by a sample-barcoded 5' primer and a J-beta primer mix, a second PCR proceeded for about 6 to 11 cycles. Each cDNA molecule received a tag from a template-switch adaptor that had 12 random nucleotides. TCRdb redid the calling of the 5' RACE reads with MiXCR, one entry per CDR3 protein. The sample includes 710,000 or so distinct CDR3 sequences, 22% of them seen just once. Each of the donors had roughly 9.4 milliliters of peripheral blood drawn into EDTA-treated Vacutainer tubes. Trimming shortened V by 7 bases and J by 1 base, and 13 bases separated the two germline ends. Germline V gene sequence: CDR1 SQVTM, CDR2 ANQGSEA. The CDR3 runs 13 residues.

This receptor was identified in a man between 65 and 85 years old in good health. This rearrangement joins TRBV29-1 to TRBJ2-5; no definite D call. Source material: blood. The CDR3 is CSALVSIQETQYF. DNA of the CDR3: TGCAGCGCTCTAGTCTCGATCCAAGAGACCCAGTACTTC.